One sample yielded the 2 T cell receptor beta chains listed below, sequenced in a study of T-cell memory formation after mild COVID-19. One entry per CDR3 protein results from TCRdb running MiXCR on the 5' RACE reads. The sample carries approximately 150,000 distinct CDR3 sequences, about 5.7% recorded once. The source material was PBMCs or a T cell subset sorted from them (not recorded which). These receptors originate from an adult woman who had mild COVID-19 (a few samples of this study predate the infection). Cell type and time point are not known.

The V gene is TRBV5-1, the J gene TRBJ2-2; possible D gene TRBD1, 6 bases. CDR3 length: 14 residues. Germline values: CDR1 SGHRS, CDR2 YFSETQ. V lost 4 bases and J 7 bases, leaving 14 bases between the germline ends. The DNA for the CDR3 is TGCGCCAGCAGCCTCGACAGGACGAACGGGGAGCTGTTTTTT. Encoded protein: CASSLDRTNGELFF.

This clonotype was counted ten times or more. The chain recombines TRBV3-1 with TRBJ2-1, with D perhaps TRBD1 (5 bases). The CDR3 has 14 amino acids. V lost 4 bases and J lost 13, with 20 bases in between. Germline values: CDR1 LGHDT, CDR2 YNNKEL (reference sequence). The chain's CDR3 is CASSRGRQDPRQFF. For the CDR3, the DNA is TGTGCCAGCAGCCGGGGCAGGCAGGACCCTCGACAGTTCTTC.